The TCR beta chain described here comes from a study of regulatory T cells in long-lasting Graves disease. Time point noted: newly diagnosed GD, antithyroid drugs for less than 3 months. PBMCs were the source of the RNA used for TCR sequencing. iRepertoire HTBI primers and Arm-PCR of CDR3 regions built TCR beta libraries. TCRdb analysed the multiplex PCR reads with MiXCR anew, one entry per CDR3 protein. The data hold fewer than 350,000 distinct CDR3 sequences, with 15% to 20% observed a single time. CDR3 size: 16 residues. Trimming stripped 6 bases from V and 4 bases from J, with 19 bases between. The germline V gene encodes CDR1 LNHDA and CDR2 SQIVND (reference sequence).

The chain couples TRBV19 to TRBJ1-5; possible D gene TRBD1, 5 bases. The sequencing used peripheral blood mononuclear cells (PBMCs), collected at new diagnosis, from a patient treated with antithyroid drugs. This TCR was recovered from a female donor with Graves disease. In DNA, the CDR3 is TGTGCCAGTAGCCGCAAGAAATGGGGGATTAATCAGCCCCAGCATTTT. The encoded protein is CASSRKKWGINQPQHF.